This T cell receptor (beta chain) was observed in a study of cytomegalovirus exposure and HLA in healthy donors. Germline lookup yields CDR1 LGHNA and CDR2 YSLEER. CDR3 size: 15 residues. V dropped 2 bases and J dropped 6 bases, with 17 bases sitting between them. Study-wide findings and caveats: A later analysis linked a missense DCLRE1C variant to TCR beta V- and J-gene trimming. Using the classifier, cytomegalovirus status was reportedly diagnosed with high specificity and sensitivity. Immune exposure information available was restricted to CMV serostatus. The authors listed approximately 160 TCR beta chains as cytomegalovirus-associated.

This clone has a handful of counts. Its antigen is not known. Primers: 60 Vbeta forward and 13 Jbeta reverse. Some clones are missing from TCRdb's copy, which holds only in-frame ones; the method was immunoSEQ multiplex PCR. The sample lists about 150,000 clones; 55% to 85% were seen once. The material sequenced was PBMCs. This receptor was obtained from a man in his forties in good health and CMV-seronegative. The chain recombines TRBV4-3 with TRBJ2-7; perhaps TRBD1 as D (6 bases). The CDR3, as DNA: TGCGCCAGCAGCCAATTCTCCCAGGGGAACGGCGAGCAGTACTTC. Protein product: CASSQFSQGNGEQYF.